This T cell receptor (beta chain) was documented in a study of cytomegalovirus exposure and HLA in healthy donors. The CDR3 totals 14 residues. Use of 60 Vbeta and 13 Jbeta primers characterized the PCR. Libraries were prepared by immunoSEQ multiplex PCR; TCRdb keeps only in-frame clonotypes and omits some of them. The sample holds fewer than 200,000 clones, approximately 81% seen once. Specimen: PBMCs. The TCR was taken from a woman aged 18-29 years in good health and CMV-seronegative. This chain joins TRBV21-1 and TRBJ1-5; the table's TRBD1 call for D was not verified on the DNA. TRBV21-1 has pseudogene status. For the CDR3, the DNA is TGTGCCAGCAGCAAAGGACAGGGTTTTCAGCCCCAGCATTTT. Amino acids: CASSKGQGFQPQHF.